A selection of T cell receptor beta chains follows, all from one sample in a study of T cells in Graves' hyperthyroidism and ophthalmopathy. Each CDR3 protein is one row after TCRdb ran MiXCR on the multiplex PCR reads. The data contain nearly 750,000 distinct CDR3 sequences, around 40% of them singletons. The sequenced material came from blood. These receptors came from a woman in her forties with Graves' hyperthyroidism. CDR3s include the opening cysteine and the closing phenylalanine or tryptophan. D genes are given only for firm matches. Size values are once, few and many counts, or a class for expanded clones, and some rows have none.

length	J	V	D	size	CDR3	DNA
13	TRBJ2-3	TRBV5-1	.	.	CASSLEARVTQYF	TGCGCCAGCAGCTTGGAGGCTAGAGTTACGCAGTATTTT
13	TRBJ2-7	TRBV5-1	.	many	CASSYGSAGEQYF	TGCGCCAGCAGCTACGGGAGTGCGGGGGAGCAGTACTTC
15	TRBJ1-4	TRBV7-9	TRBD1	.	CASSLLGQGFEKLFF	TGTGCCAGCAGCTTACTGGGACAGGGTTTTGAAAAACTGTTTTTT
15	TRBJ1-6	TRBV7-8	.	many	CASSWRQRYNSPLHF	TGTGCCAGCAGCTGGCGACAACGCTATAATTCACCCCTCCACTTT
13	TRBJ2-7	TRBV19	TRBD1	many	CASSTGGEYEQYF	TGTGCCAGTTCGACAGGGGGCGAGTACGAGCAGTACTTC
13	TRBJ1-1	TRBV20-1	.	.	CSARDLANTEAFF	TGCAGTGCTAGAGATCTGGCAAACACTGAAGCTTTCTTT
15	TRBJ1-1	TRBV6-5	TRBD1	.	CASSYRGRGDTEAFF	TGTGCCAGCAGTTACAGGGGGCGGGGTGACACTGAAGCTTTCTTT
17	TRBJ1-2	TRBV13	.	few	CASSSNNDRTHHYGYTF	TGTGCCAGCAGCTCCAACAACGACAGGACCCATCATTATGGCTACACCTTC
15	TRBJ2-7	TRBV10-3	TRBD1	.	CAISLSSTGGYEQYF	TGTGCCATCAGCTTGTCCTCTACAGGGGGCTACGAGCAGTACTTC
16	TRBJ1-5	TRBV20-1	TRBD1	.	CSAPGRTGTGSQPQHF	TGCAGTGCCCCGGGGAGGACAGGGACGGGGAGTCAGCCCCAGCATTTT
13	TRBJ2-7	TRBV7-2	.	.	CASSLAVFNEQYF	TGTGCCAGCAGCTTAGCGGTCTTCAATGAGCAGTACTTC
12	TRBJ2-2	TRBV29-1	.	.	CSATPNTGELFF	TGCAGCGCGACCCCGAACACCGGGGAGCTGTTTTTT
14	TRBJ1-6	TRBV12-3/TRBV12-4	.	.	CASGPGPNSSPLHF	TGTGCCAGTGGACCGGGCCCCAATAGTTCACCCCTCCACTTT
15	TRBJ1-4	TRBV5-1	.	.	CASSESRDRNEKLFF	TGCGCCAGCAGCGAAAGCAGGGACCGTAATGAAAAACTGTTTTTT
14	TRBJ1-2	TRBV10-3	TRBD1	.	CAISGGQSNYGYTF	TGTGCCATCAGCGGGGGACAGTCTAACTATGGCTACACCTTC
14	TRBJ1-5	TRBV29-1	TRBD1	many	CSVRDRAGDQPQHF	TGCAGCGTTCGAGACAGGGCGGGGGATCAGCCCCAGCATTTT
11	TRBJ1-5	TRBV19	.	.	CAAGGNRPQHF	TGTGCGGCCGGAGGGAATCGGCCCCAGCATTTT
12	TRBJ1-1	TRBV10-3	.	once	CAISHGDAEAFF	TGTGCCATCAGCCATGGTGACGCTGAAGCTTTCTTT
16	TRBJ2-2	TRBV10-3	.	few	CASSRGQGGSAGELFF	TGTGCCAGCAGTCGCGGACAGGGAGGGAGCGCCGGGGAGCTGTTTTTT
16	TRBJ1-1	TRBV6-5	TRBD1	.	CASSPPGTELNTEAFF	TGTGCCAGCAGTCCCCCCGGGACAGAGTTGAACACTGAAGCTTTCTTT
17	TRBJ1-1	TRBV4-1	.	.	CASSPADRGLRNTEAFF	TGCGCCAGCAGCCCCGCTGATCGAGGGTTGAGGAACACTGAAGCTTTCTTT
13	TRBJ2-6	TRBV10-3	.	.	CAISDPGANVLTF	TGTGCCATCAGTGACCCCGGGGCCAACGTCCTGACTTTC
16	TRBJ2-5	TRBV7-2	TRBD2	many	CASSLDQREGRETQYF	TGTGCCAGCAGCTTAGACCAGCGGGAGGGCCGAGAGACCCAGTACTTC
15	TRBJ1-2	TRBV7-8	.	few	CASSLFAGDNYGYTF	TGTGCCAGCAGCTTATTCGCAGGAGATAACTATGGCTACACCTTC
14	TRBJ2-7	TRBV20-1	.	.	CSARDGLGGDEQYF	TGCAGTGCTAGAGACGGATTAGGTGGAGACGAGCAGTACTTC
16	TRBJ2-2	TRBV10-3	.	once	CASSYIRLDGTGELFF	TGTGCCAGCAGTTACATACGACTAGACGGGACCGGGGAGCTGTTTTTT
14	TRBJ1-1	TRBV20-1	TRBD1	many	CSAHDREPSTEAFF	TGCAGTGCCCATGACAGGGAGCCCTCCACTGAAGCTTTCTTT
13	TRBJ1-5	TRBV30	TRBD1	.	CAWSEKGAQPQHF	TGTGCCTGGAGTGAGAAGGGGGCACAGCCCCAGCATTTT
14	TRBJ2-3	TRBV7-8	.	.	CAGSLELVTDTQYF	TGTGCCGGCAGCTTAGAGCTAGTCACAGATACGCAGTATTTT
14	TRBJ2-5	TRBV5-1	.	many	CASSLYQGEETQYF	TGCGCCAGCAGCTTGTACCAGGGAGAAGAGACCCAGTACTTC
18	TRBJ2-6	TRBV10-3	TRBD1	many	CAIRTGTGGNDGANVLTF	TGTGCCATCAGGACCGGGACAGGGGGAAATGATGGGGCCAACGTCCTGACTTTC
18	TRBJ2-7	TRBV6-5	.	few	CASSYSGLSQYAPYEQYF	TGTGCCAGCAGTTACTCGGGGCTTTCTCAGTACGCCCCCTACGAGCAGTACTTC
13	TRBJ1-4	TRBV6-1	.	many	CASEAGRDEKLFF	TGTGCCAGCGAGGCGGGACGGGATGAAAAACTGTTTTTT
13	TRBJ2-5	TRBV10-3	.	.	CASRRTGKETQYF	TGTGCCAGCAGACGGACGGGGAAAGAGACCCAGTACTTC
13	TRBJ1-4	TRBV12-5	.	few	CASETDSPGKLFF	TGTGCTAGTGAGACAGACTCCCCTGGAAAACTGTTTTTT
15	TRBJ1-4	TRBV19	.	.	CASSIRRGHNEKLFF	TGTGCCAGTAGTATCCGGCGGGGCCACAATGAAAAACTGTTTTTT
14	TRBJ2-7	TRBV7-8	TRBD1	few	CASSFRGQGYEQYF	TGTGCCAGCAGCTTCAGGGGGCAAGGCTACGAGCAGTACTTC